This is a list of T cell receptor beta chains from one sample in a study of T cell repertoires in cytomegalovirus infection. TCRdb itself ran the reads through MiXCR, one entry per CDR3 protein. The sample has some 180,000 distinct CDR3 sequences; 8% to 10% are singletons. The sequenced sample was PBMCs. These receptors originate from a human donor in good health (CMV status not recorded). Some clones in this sample may be carry-over from other donors' samples. The CDR3 runs from the conserved cysteine through the conserved F or W. The order of the fields is J gene, V gene, CDR3 protein.

>TRBJ1-6|TRBV7-2
CASHIWGENSPLHF
>TRBJ1-1|TRBV6-2/TRBV6-3
CASIGPADITEAFF
>TRBJ1-4|TRBV7-2
CASSLAVGLYEKLFF
>TRBJ2-7|TRBV3-1
CASSQVPGLPYEQYF
>TRBJ1-2|TRBV7-8
CASSLLTGNYYGYTF
>TRBJ2-7|TRBV29-1
CSVAETSGGPLSYEQYF
>TRBJ1-6|TRBV27
CASSFRDPRDSPLHF
>TRBJ2-7|TRBV7-9
CASSSGQGASYEQYF
>TRBJ2-1|TRBV24-1
CATSDFYEQFF
>TRBJ1-4|TRBV6-6
CASSYYRGAEKLFF
>TRBJ2-7|TRBV4-2
CASSQGHVTRQYF
>TRBJ1-1|TRBV6-1
CASIVGRDTEAFF
>TRBJ1-3|TRBV7-2
CASSSSGGNTIYF
>TRBJ1-1|TRBV5-1
CASSPEAGNTEAFF
>TRBJ2-5|TRBV28
CASSLEQGDQETQYF
>TRBJ2-7|TRBV7-2
CASSFDRGGFYEQYF
>TRBJ2-2|TRBV24-1
CATSDLTGGPNTGELFF
>TRBJ1-2|TRBV7-8
CASSLGQGGFYGYTF
>TRBJ1-1|TRBV7-9
CASSLSKIPTEAFF
>TRBJ2-5|TRBV20-1
CSARDSRTQETQYF
>TRBJ2-3|TRBV7-3
CASSLIPTGGSTDTQYF
>TRBJ1-5|TRBV7-8
CASSLERARTGFQPQHF
>TRBJ2-1|TRBV6-6
CASSVFQGSTNEQFF
>TRBJ1-1|TRBV25-1
CASRVGGSRTEAFF